The rows below give T cell receptor beta chains drawn from one sample of a study of OX40 agonist ivuxolimab in advanced cancers. TCRdb's table, derived via immunoSEQ multiplex PCR, lists solely in-frame clones and lacks some. Among 70,000 to 95,000 clones listed, around 87% were seen once. The material was CD4+ or CD8+ T cells sorted from blood, obtained in a trial of the OX40 agonist ivuxolimab. Every receptor here comes from an adult with an advanced solid tumor such as melanoma, head and neck, liver or kidney cancer. The CDR3 runs from the conserved cysteine through the conserved F or W. A D gene is named only where the DNA matches it firmly. Only some rows state a clone size, as once, few, many or a class for expanded clones.

TRBD2	TRBV18	TRBJ2-7	once	CASSPLGTSGFRQYF	TGTGCCAGCTCACCTCTCGGGACTAGCGGCTTTAGACAGTACTTC
.	TRBV5-1	TRBJ2-1	.	CASSLGQENNEQFF	TGCGCCAGCAGCTTGGGACAGGAAAACAATGAGCAGTTCTTC
.	TRBV19	TRBJ2-7	.	CASRVDTESYEQYF	TGTGCCAGTAGGGTTGACACTGAATCCTACGAGCAGTACTTC
.	TRBV11-2	TRBJ2-3	once	CASSLLGPDTQYF	TGTGCCAGCAGCTTACTGGGGCCAGATACGCAGTATTTT
TRBD2	TRBV7-7	TRBJ2-1	.	CASSIGLAGVGEQFF	TGTGCCAGCAGCATCGGACTAGCGGGAGTCGGGGAGCAGTTCTTC
.	TRBV12-1	TRBJ2-7	once	CASSPPTGTSTYEQYF	TGTGCCAGCAGCCCCCCAACCGGGACTAGCACCTACGAGCAGTACTTC
.	TRBV7-9	TRBJ2-1	few	CASSLSASRRYNEQFF	TGTGCCAGCAGCTTATCCGCTAGCCGCCGGTACAATGAGCAGTTCTTC
.	TRBV10-2	TRBJ2-2	.	CASSESGGGDTGELFF	TGCGCCAGCAGTGAGTCCGGCGGCGGGGACACCGGGGAGCTGTTTTTT
.	TRBV5-6	TRBJ1-1	.	CASSLSGAGTEAFF	TGTGCCAGCAGCTTGTCAGGGGCTGGCACTGAAGCTTTCTTT
.	TRBV30	TRBJ1-6	few	CAWSVGVQTHF	TGTGCCTGGAGTGTGGGCGTTCAAACGCACTTT
TRBD1	TRBV6-5	TRBJ1-2	.	CASRKRTGFNYGYTF	TGTGCCAGCAGAAAAAGGACAGGCTTTAACTATGGCTACACCTTC
TRBD2	TRBV6-6	TRBJ2-5	.	CASSYGRGFGETQYF	TGTGCCAGCAGTTACGGGCGGGGGTTTGGAGAGACCCAGTACTTC
TRBD2	TRBV27	TRBJ2-7	.	CASSFLSGRGEQYF	TGTGCCAGCAGTTTCCTTAGCGGGAGGGGCGAGCAGTACTTC
.	TRBV6-1	TRBJ1-1	once	CASSSQGRQRTEAFF	TGTGCCAGCAGTTCCCAGGGACGACAGAGGACTGAAGCTTTCTTT
.	TRBV30	TRBJ2-3	.	CAWTVTDTQYF	TGTGCCTGGACCGTCACAGATACGCAGTATTTT
TRBD1	TRBV2	TRBJ1-1	.	CASTQSGTGAPSNTEAFF	TGTGCCAGCACCCAGTCCGGGACAGGTGCTCCATCGAACACTGAAGCTTTCTTT
TRBD2	TRBV7-2	TRBJ2-1	once	CASSLDLAGAEQFF	TGTGCCAGCAGCTTAGATCTAGCGGGGGCTGAGCAGTTCTTC
TRBD2	TRBV5-4	TRBJ2-1	.	CASSFFASGRGEQFF	TGTGCCAGCAGCTTCTTCGCTAGCGGGAGAGGTGAGCAGTTCTTC
TRBD1	TRBV19	TRBJ1-1	.	CASSLRGTGAPRAFF	TGTGCCAGCAGTCTAAGAGGGACAGGGGCTCCCAGGGCTTTCTTT
.	TRBV21-1	TRBJ2-1	.	CASSNSTGRDEQFF	TGTGCCAGCAGCAACTCGACAGGGAGGGATGAGCAGTTCTTC
.	TRBV19	TRBJ2-3	.	CASSLREGPTDTQYF	TGTGCCAGTAGTCTCCGAGAGGGGCCGACAGATACGCAGTATTTT
.	TRBV28	TRBJ2-7	.	CASSLRRYEQYF	TGTGCCAGCAGTTTACGGAGATACGAGCAGTACTTC